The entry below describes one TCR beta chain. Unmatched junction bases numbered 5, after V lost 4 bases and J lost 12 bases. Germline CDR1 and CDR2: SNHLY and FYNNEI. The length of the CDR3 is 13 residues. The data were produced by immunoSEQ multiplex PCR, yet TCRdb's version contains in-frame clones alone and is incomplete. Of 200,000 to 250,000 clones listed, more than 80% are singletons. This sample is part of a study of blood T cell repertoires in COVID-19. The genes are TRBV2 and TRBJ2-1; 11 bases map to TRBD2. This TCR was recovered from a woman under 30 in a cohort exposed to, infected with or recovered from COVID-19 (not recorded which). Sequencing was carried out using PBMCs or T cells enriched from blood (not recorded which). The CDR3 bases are TGTGCCAGCAGTGCCACTAGCGGGAGTTCGCAGTTCTTC. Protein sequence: CASSATSGSSQFF.